These 27 T cell receptor beta chains were all obtained from the same sample, sequenced in a study of T cell responses to AZD1222 COVID-19 vaccine. Assay: immunoSEQ multiplex PCR; the TCRdb copy retains only in-frame clones and omits some. The sample has some 87,000 clones, approximately 92% seen once. The starting material was peripheral blood, obtained on day 0 of AZD1222 vaccination. These receptor sequences come from an adult in good health.

The chain is built from TRBV29-1 and TRBJ1-5, with D hard to call. CDR3 length: 11 residues. Germline V lookup: CDR1 SQVTM, CDR2 ANQGSEA. With 6 bases removed from V and 11 bases from J, the gap between germline ends came to 14 bases. For the CDR3, the DNA is TGCAGCGTGGGCACGGGCATGACCCAGCATTTT. It translates to CSVGTGMTQHF.

The chain combines TRBV6-5 with TRBJ1-1; D is unclear. The germline CDR1 and CDR2 sequences are MNHEY and SVGAGI. There are 15 residues in the CDR3. V dropped 0 bases and J dropped 2 bases, with 10 bases sitting between them. The CDR3 loop reads CASSYSNRANTEAFF. The CDR3 DNA sequence: TGTGCCAGCAGTTACTCGAATAGGGCCAACACTGAAGCTTTCTTT.

This clone was counted a few times. The chain couples TRBV12-5 to TRBJ2-2; weak D call: TRBD2 (5 bases). Germline loops: CDR1 LGHNT, CDR2 FRNRAP. Trimming pared 6 bases from V and 0 bases from J, leaving 8 bases between. CDR3 length: 14 residues. CDR3 DNA sequence: TGTGCTAGTGGGGGGAGAGCGAACACCGGGGAGCTGTTTTTT. It yields the protein CASGGRANTGELFF.

The chain carries TRBV19 and TRBJ2-1; 9 nucleotides agree with TRBD2. In germline, CDR1 is LNHDA, CDR2 SQIVND (reference sequence). There are 16 residues in the CDR3. V lost 6 bases to trimming and J lost 6 bases; unmatched junction nucleotides: 12. DNA for the CDR3: TGTGCCAGTAGCTTGCCTTGGGCGGGAGGGGGCAATGAGCAGTTCTTC. As protein: CASSLPWAGGGNEQFF. The variable domain in full, with the rest retrieved from reference TRBV19 and TRBJ2-1, is DGGITQSPKYLFRKEGQNVTLSCEQNLNHDAMYWYRQDPGQGLRLIYYSQIVNDFQKGDIAEGYSVSREKKESFPLTVTSAQKNPTAFYLCASSLPWAGGGNEQFFGPGTRLTVL.

The rearrangement joins TRBV4-3 to TRBJ1-5; D remains unclear. Germline CDR1 LGHNA, CDR2 YSLEER. Trimming took 0 bases from V and 7 from J, leaving 10 bases between them. CDR3 length: 14 amino acids. The chain's CDR3 is CASSQDSRVQPQHF. DNA of the CDR3: TGCGCCAGCAGCCAAGACTCACGGGTACAGCCCCAGCATTTT.

V usage is TRBV5-1 and J usage is TRBJ2-7; the match to TRBD1 covers 7 bases. V lost 1 base and J lost 2; bases outside the gene matches: 3. Germline loops: CDR1 SGHRS, CDR2 YFSETQ. The CDR3 covers 14 residues. The chain's CDR3 is CASSLSGTAYEQYF. The CDR3 DNA follows: TGCGCCAGCAGCTTGTCCGGGACAGCCTACGAGCAGTACTTC. Full variable domain (rest looked up from reference TRBV5-1 and TRBJ2-7): KAGVTQTPRYLIKTRGQQVTLSCSPISGHRSVSWYQQTPGQGLQFLFEYFSETQRNKGNFPGRFSGRQFSNSRSEMNVSTLELGDSALYLCASSLSGTAYEQYFGPGTRLTVT.

The chain has TRBV5-1 and TRBJ2-3; D tentatively fits TRBD1 or TRBD2 (5 bases each). Germline V gene lookup returns CDR1 SGHRS and CDR2 YFSETQ. Trimming shortened V by 0 bases and J by 3 bases, and 14 bases separated the two germline ends. This CDR3 comprises 16 residues. CDR3 sequence (DNA): TGCGCCAGCAGCTTGGCGCCGGGGCAGAGTACAGATACGCAGTATTTT. This gives the protein CASSLAPGQSTDTQYF. Filled out from reference TRBV5-1 and TRBJ2-3, the complete variable domain reads KAGVTQTPRYLIKTRGQQVTLSCSPISGHRSVSWYQQTPGQGLQFLFEYFSETQRNKGNFPGRFSGRQFSNSRSEMNVSTLELGDSALYLCASSLAPGQSTDTQYFGPGTRLTVL.

The chain has TRBV28 and TRBJ1-1, with unresolved D. CDR1 and CDR2 from the germline V gene are MDHEN and SYDVKM. This CDR3 comprises 12 residues. V shed 7 bases and J shed 4 bases, with 10 bases lying between them. The CDR3 loop is CASMEGGTEAFF. The DNA for the CDR3 is TGTGCCAGCATGGAGGGCGGCACTGAAGCTTTCTTT.

The chain has TRBV18 and TRBJ2-6, with D hard to call. The germline V gene encodes CDR1 KGHSH and CDR2 LQKENI. V was trimmed by 5 bases and J by 2 bases, leaving 7 bases between them. The CDR3 extends over 14 amino acids. CDR3 coding DNA: TGTGCCAGCTCATCAGGCACTGGGGCCAACGTCCTGACTTTC. Its protein product is CASSSGTGANVLTF.

This chain joins TRBV28 and TRBJ2-3; TRBD2 matches 12 bases. Losses at the gene ends were 3 bases for V and 0 bases for J; bases not matched to a gene: 10. The CDR3 consists of 19 residues. Germline V gene data show CDR1 as MDHEN and CDR2 as SYDVKM. In DNA form, the CDR3 reads TGTGCCAGCAGTTTCTCTCTTCCGACTAGCGGGAGTAGCACAGATACGCAGTATTTT. Residues: CASSFSLPTSGSSTDTQYF.

The CDR3 DNA reads as TGTGCCAGCAGCGGCTCGGGACTAGCGGCGGAGACCCAGTACTTC. Protein sequence: CASSGSGLAAETQYF. This chain links TRBV7-6 with TRBJ2-5; 11 nucleotides match TRBD2. Looked up from germline, CDR1 is SGHVS and CDR2 is FNYEAQ. CDR3 length: 15 amino acids. Trimming cost V 5 bases and J 5 bases; bases outside gene matches: 7.

This sequence joins TRBV6-5 and TRBJ2-7; D uncertain. Germline CDR1 is MNHEY and CDR2 is SVGAGI. The CDR3 covers 13 residues. Trimming removed 5 bases from V and 3 bases from J, with 11 bases in between. The CDR3 loop reads CASSHIDGYEQYF. CDR3 coding DNA: TGTGCCAGCAGTCACATAGACGGCTACGAGCAGTACTTC.

V and J are TRBV28 and TRBJ2-7; the D gene is possibly TRBD2 (5 bases). V shed 6 bases and J shed 4 bases, with 13 bases lying between them. Germline V gives CDR1 MDHEN, CDR2 SYDVKM. The CDR3 runs 13 residues. The CDR3 loop reads CASSSPGMYEQYF. The CDR3 nucleotides read TGTGCCAGCAGCTCGCCCGGGATGTACGAGCAGTACTTC.

This chain connects TRBV5-6 to TRBJ2-3; either TRBD1 or TRBD2 may fit D (5 bases each). This CDR3 contains 14 residues. Trimming removed 3 bases from V and 11 bases from J, with 19 bases in between. Germline-derived CDR1 and CDR2 are SGHDT and YYEEEE. CDR3 sequence: CASSWGMGESGQYF. CDR3 bases: TGTGCCAGCAGCTGGGGAATGGGGGAATCGGGGCAGTATTTT. Drawing the rest from reference TRBV5-6 and TRBJ2-3, the complete variable domain is DAGVTQSPTHLIKTRGQQVTLRCSPKSGHDTVSWYQQALGQGPQFIFQYYEEEERQRGNFPDRFSGHQFPNYSSELNVNALLLGDSALYLCASSWGMGESGQYFGPGTRLTVL.

This CDR3 reads CASSLGTTYEQYF. The DNA of the CDR3 is TGTGCCAGCAGCTTAGGTACTACCTACGAGCAGTACTTC. This chain connects TRBV11-2 to TRBJ2-7; no definite D call. CDR1 is SGHAT, CDR2 FQNNGV, per germline. V lost 1 base and J lost 2, with 6 bases in between. The CDR3 has 13 residues.

This chain connects TRBV27 to TRBJ1-2, with TRBD1 matching 10 bases. V was pared by 1 base and J by 6 bases, with 8 bases of the junction left unmatched. There are 16 residues in the CDR3. Germline CDR1 is MNHEY and CDR2 is SMNVEV (reference sequence). This chain's CDR3 is CASSLFLGTGEHGYTF. The CDR3 DNA is TGTGCCAGCAGTTTATTTCTCGGGACAGGGGAGCATGGCTACACCTTC.

V gene TRBV7-2 combines with J gene TRBJ2-1, with 7 bases fitting TRBD2. V was pared by 4 bases and J by 8 bases, with 5 bases of the junction left unmatched. Germline V gene sequence: CDR1 SGHTA, CDR2 FQGNSA. The CDR3 covers 13 residues. The CDR3 sequence: CASSSYLADEQFF. The CDR3 DNA is TGTGCCAGCAGCTCATATCTAGCGGATGAGCAGTTCTTC.

The chain has TRBV9 and TRBJ2-7, with a possible D match to TRBD2 (5 bases). Trimming cost V 3 bases and J 2 bases, with 21 bases left between them. Germline loops: CDR1 SGDLS, CDR2 YYNGEE. The CDR3 runs to 17 residues. The CDR3 nucleotides are TGTGCCAGCAGCGCGGGTGGTGGAGGCAGGCCCCCCTACGAGCAGTACTTC. It encodes CASSAGGGGRPPYEQYF.

This rearrangement joins TRBV9 to TRBJ2-1; 10 nucleotides align to TRBD1. In germline, CDR1 is SGDLS, CDR2 YYNGEE. This CDR3 region has 14 residues. After removal of 0 bases from V and 6 bases from J, the junction contained 0 bases not matched to a gene. For the CDR3, the DNA is TGTGCCAGCAGCGTAGGGGACAGGGGCAATGAGCAGTTCTTC. The encoded protein is CASSVGDRGNEQFF. The full variable domain, with the rest looked up from reference TRBV9 and TRBJ2-1, is DSGVTQTPKHLITATGQRVTLRCSPRSGDLSVYWYQQSLDQGLQFLIQYYNGEERAKGNILERFSAQQFPDLHSELNLSSLELGDSALYFCASSVGDRGNEQFFGPGTRLTVL.

The chain couples TRBV6-5 to TRBJ2-7, with D possibly matching TRBD2 (7 bases). Germline loops: CDR1 MNHEY, CDR2 SVGAGI. V was shortened by 0 bases and J by 6 bases, with 15 bases between the two germline ends. The CDR3 covers 15 residues. CDR3 protein: CASSYSILGGLEQYF. CDR3 in DNA: TGTGCCAGCAGTTACTCGATTTTGGGGGGGCTCGAGCAGTACTTC.

The V call is TRBV19, the J call TRBJ1-1; D is unresolved. The CDR3 spans 13 residues. V was clipped by 7 bases and J by 4 bases, with 13 bases between them. Looked up from germline, CDR1 is LNHDA and CDR2 is SQIVND (reference sequence). The CDR3 sequence is CASNNVLSTEAFF. The CDR3 nucleotides read TGTGCCAGTAACAACGTCCTGAGCACTGAAGCTTTCTTT.

The V and J genes are TRBV11-1 and TRBJ2-3, with TRBD1 identical over 7 bases. Germline V lookup: CDR1 SGHAT, CDR2 FQDESV (reference sequence). The CDR3 has 15 residues. Trimming took 2 bases from V and 1 from J; bases not matched to a gene: 3. CDR3 residues: CASSLRTGRTDTQYF. As DNA, the CDR3 is TGTGCCAGCAGCTTACGGACAGGCCGCACAGATACGCAGTATTTT. The full variable domain, completed using reference TRBV11-1 and TRBJ2-3, is EAEVAQSPRYKITEKSQAVAFWCDPISGHATLYWYRQILGQGPELLVQFQDESVVDDSQLPKDRFSAERLKGVDSTLKIQPAELGDSAMYLCASSLRTGRTDTQYFGPGTRLTVL.

This sequence joins TRBV18 and TRBJ2-3; no clear D gene. Germline assignment: CDR1 KGHSH and CDR2 LQKENI. This CDR3 has 13 residues. The V gene lost 4 bases and the J gene lost 3 bases, with 8 bases spanning the gap. This CDR3 is CASSRQETDTQYF. The CDR3 DNA reads TGTGCCAGCTCACGGCAAGAAACAGATACGCAGTATTTT.

CDR3 in amino acids: CASSQEGAGAETQYF. The CDR3 coding sequence is TGTGCCAGCAGCCAAGAGGGAGCGGGAGCAGAGACCCAGTACTTC. The genes are TRBV4-2 and TRBJ2-5, with TRBD2 matching over 8 bases. There are 15 residues in the CDR3. Germline trimming cut 0 bases from V and 4 bases from J; bases unmatched to any gene: 4. Germline CDR1 LGHNA, CDR2 YNFKEQ.

The rearrangement uses TRBV5-1 and TRBJ2-7; a possible D gene is TRBD2 (5 bases). The CDR3 sequence is 12 residues long. CDR1 is SGHRS and CDR2 is YFSETQ in the germline V gene. Between the trimmed V and J ends, which lost 7 bases and 4 bases, there was a span of 12 bases. In DNA, the CDR3 is TGCGCCAGCGGCAGTGAGGGTTACGAGCAGTACTTC. Amino acids: CASGSEGYEQYF.

The chain has TRBV6-5 and TRBJ1-5, with 12 bases that match TRBD1. The CDR3 is 15 amino acids. V dropped 7 bases and J dropped 4; count of bases not matched to a gene: 5. Looked up from germline, CDR1 is MNHEY and CDR2 is SVGAGI. Written as DNA, the CDR3 is TGTGCCAGCAAACGGGACAGGGGGCGAAATCAGCCCCAGCATTTT. It codes for CASKRDRGRNQPQHF.

This chain uses TRBV9 with TRBJ1-3; possibly TRBD1 for D (5 bases). The germline V gene encodes CDR1 SGDLS and CDR2 YYNGEE. Trimming cost V 4 bases and J 4 bases, with 18 bases left between them. This CDR3 contains 16 residues. CDR3 coding DNA: TGTGCCAGCAGCCCCAGGGACCTTAGATACGGAAACACCATATATTTT. Its protein product is CASSPRDLRYGNTIYF.